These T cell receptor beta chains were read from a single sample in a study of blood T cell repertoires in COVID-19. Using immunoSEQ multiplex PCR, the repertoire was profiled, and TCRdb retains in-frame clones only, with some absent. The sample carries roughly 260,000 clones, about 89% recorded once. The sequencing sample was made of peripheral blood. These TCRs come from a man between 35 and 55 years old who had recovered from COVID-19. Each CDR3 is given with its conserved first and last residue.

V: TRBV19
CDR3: CASTPPPVRGRQETQYF

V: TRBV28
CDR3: CASSAYFSTDTQYF

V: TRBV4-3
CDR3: CASSQAGGSFYEQYF

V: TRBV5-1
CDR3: CASSPTGLDSYEQYF

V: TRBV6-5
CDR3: CASRRRREEAEAFF

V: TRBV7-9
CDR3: CASSTLTENTGELFF

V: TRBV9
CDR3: CASSAGLAGVWNEQFF

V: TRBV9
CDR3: CASSRGVIAEAFF

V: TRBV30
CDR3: CAWSNSGSSSYEQYF

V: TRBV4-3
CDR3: CASSQDSAGTDTQYF

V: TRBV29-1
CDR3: CSVEIVAKNIQYF

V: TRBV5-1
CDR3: CASSAWTGALINSGNTIYF

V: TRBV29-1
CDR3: CSVTTGGRVSAEAFF

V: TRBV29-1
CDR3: CSVALAGGGDTQYF

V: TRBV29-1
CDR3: CAGDADSYNEQFF

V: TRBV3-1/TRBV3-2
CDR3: CASSQDTRADTQYF

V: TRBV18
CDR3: CASSAKFQETQYF

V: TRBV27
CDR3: CASSPNGGSYNEQFF

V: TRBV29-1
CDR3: CSVVGDFLPYGYTF

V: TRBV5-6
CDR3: CASSYRDRYEQYF

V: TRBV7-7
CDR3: CASSRQGLMETQYF

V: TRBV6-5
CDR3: CASSPLANQPQHF

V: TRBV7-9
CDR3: CASSLSSGSGFGEQFF

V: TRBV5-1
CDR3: CASSTDTLSSDEQYF

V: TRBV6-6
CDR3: CASSTGGEQFF

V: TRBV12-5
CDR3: CASGLGLAASYEQYF

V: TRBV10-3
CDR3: CAISGLAGGYTDTQYF

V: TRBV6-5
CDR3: CASSYTAGDGYTF

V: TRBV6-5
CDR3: CASSLSGGIGEQYF

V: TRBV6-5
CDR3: CASAIYRAYEQYF

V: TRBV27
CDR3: CASSPGQYNSPLHF

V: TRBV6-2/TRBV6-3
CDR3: CASSYGGTSGGPRTIEQFF

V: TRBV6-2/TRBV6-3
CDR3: CASSYPPGGETQYF

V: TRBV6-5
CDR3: CASTPTGRNTIYF